These 6 T cell receptor beta chains were all obtained from the same sample, sequenced in a study of shared clonotypes between healthy human individuals. Naive CD8 cells lacked CD45RO and underwent positive selection for CCR7, leaving out terminally differentiated effector memory CD45RA+ cells. Method: immunoSEQ multiplex PCR; TCRdb's copy keeps in-frame clones and lacks some. Found here are roughly 1,800,000 clones, approximately 94% of them singletons; the top ten hold roughly 1.2%. The sequencing input was naive CD8+ T cells sorted from blood. These TCRs come from a young man in good health.

With regard to this clone: Distinct nucleotide sequences in the sample also encode this CDR3. The rearrangement uses TRBV4-1 and TRBJ2-1, with D uncertain. CDR3 length equals 14 residues. V lost 0 bases, J lost 1 base, and 4 bases lay in between. Looked up from germline, CDR1 is MGHRA and CDR2 is YSYEKL. The CDR3 DNA follows: TGCGCCAGCAGCCAAGAAAGATCCTACAATGAGCAGTTCTTC. Its protein is CASSQERSYNEQFF.

This clone was counted once. The genes are TRBV6-1 and TRBJ2-2; D ambiguous. The ends were cut back, 6 bases at V and 0 bases at J, with 5 bases in the middle. Germline CDR1 MNHNS, CDR2 SASEGT. The CDR3 totals 13 residues. CDR3 DNA sequence: TGTGCCAGCAGCTACCCGAACACCGGGGAGCTGTTTTTT. Translation gives CASSYPNTGELFF.

The chain couples TRBV5-6 to TRBJ2-7; TRBD1 matches at 7 bases. The germline CDR1 and CDR2 sequences are SGHDT and YYEEEE. There are 15 residues in the CDR3. The V segment lost 4 bases and the J segment 6 bases; nucleotides outside the gene matches: 13. CDR3: CASSGTGALISEQYF. CDR3 sequence (DNA): TGTGCCAGCAGCGGTACAGGGGCCCTCATAAGCGAGCAGTACTTC.

The V and J genes are TRBV25-1 and TRBJ1-5, with no clear D. Trimming removed 2 bases at V and 11 bases at J, with 13 bases between. The germline V gene encodes CDR1 MGHDK and CDR2 SYGVNS. This CDR3 contains 13 residues. The CDR3 is CASSEGFMYAQHF. CDR3 DNA sequence: TGTGCCAGCAGTGAAGGATTCATGTATGCCCAGCATTTT.

The chain recombines TRBV6-5 with TRBJ2-1; 8 bases agree with TRBD2. In germline, CDR1 is MNHEY, CDR2 SVGAGI. Trimming removed 6 bases from V and 9 bases from J; junction bases left unmatched: 1. CDR3 length equals 11 residues. Here the CDR3 reads CASRRGGEQFF. CDR3 in DNA: TGTGCCAGCAGACGGGGGGGTGAGCAGTTCTTC.

The chain couples TRBV5-4 to TRBJ2-7; D is possibly TRBD2 (5 bases). The CDR3 runs 13 residues. Trimming cost V 3 bases and J 5 bases, with 12 bases left between them. From germline, CDR1 is SGHNT and CDR2 YYREEE (reference sequence). CDR3 loop: CASSSSSYNEQYF. DNA of the CDR3: TGTGCCAGCAGCTCTAGCTCCTATAACGAGCAGTACTTC. Together with reference TRBV5-4 and TRBJ2-7, the CDR3 gives the full variable domain: ETGVTQSPTHLIKTRGQQVTLRCSSQSGHNTVSWYQQALGQGPQFIFQYYREEENGRGNFPPRFSGLQFPNYSSELNVNALELDDSALYLCASSSSSYNEQYFGPGTRLTVT.